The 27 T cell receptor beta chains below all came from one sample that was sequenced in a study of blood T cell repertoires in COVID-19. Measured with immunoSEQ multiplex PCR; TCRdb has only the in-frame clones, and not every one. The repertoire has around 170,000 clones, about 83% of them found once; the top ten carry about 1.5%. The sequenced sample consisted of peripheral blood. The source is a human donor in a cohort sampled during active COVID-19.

In nucleotides, the CDR3 is TGCGCCAGCAGCCAAGCCGCAGCGCATAGCACAGATACGCAGTATTTT. It is translated as CASSQAAAHSTDTQYF. The chain carries TRBV4-3 and TRBJ2-3; no firm D call. V was cut by 1 base and J by 0 bases, with 11 bases left in between. There are 16 residues in the CDR3. Germline-derived CDR1 and CDR2 are LGHNA and YSLEER.

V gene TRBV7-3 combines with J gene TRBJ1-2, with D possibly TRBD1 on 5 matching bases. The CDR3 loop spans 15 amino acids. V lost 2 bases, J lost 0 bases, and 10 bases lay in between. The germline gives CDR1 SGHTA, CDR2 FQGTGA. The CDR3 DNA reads TGTGCCAGCAGCTTACAGGGTGGGGCTAACTATGGCTACACCTTC. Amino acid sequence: CASSLQGGANYGYTF. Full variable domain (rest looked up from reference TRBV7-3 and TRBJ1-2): GAGVSQTPSNKVTEKGKYVELRCDPISGHTALYWYRQSLGQGPEFLIYFQGTGAADDSGLPNDRFFAVRPEGSVSTLKIQRTERGDSAVYLCASSLQGGANYGYTFGSGTRLTVV.

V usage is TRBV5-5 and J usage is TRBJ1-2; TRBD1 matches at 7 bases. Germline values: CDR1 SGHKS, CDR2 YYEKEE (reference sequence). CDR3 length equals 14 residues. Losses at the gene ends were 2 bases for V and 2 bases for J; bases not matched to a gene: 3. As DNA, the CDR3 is TGTGCCAGCAGCTTAGAGGGACAGAACTATGGCTACACCTTC. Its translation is CASSLEGQNYGYTF.

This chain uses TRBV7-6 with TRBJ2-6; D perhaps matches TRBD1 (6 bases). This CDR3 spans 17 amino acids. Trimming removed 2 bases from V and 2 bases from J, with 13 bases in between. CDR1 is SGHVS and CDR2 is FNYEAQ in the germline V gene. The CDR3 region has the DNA TGTGCCAGCAGCTTATTACAGGGTTCGACTGGGGCCAACGTCCTGACTTTC. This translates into CASSLLQGSTGANVLTF.

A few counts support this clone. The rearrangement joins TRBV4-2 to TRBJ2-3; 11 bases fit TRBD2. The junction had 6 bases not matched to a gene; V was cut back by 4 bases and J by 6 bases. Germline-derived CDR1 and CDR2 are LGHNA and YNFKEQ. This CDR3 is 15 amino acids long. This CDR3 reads CASSPIAGGADTQYF. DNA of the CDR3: TGTGCCAGCAGCCCTATAGCGGGGGGGGCGGATACGCAGTATTTT.

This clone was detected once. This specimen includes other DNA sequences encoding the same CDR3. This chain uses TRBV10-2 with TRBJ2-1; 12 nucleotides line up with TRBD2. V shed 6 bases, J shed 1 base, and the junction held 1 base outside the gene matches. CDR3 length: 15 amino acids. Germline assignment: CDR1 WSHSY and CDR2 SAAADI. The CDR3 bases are TGCGCCAGCAGAGGACTAGCGGGGTCCTACAATGAGCAGTTCTTC. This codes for CASRGLAGSYNEQFF.

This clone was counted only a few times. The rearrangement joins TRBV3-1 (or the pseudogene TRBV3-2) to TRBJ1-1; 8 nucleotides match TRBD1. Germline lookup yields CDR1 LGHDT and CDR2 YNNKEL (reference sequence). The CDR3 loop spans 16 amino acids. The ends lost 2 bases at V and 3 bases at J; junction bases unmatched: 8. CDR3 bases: TGTGCCAGCAGCCAACCTTCCAGGGGGCTGCACACTGAAGCTTTCTTT. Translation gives CASSQPSRGLHTEAFF.

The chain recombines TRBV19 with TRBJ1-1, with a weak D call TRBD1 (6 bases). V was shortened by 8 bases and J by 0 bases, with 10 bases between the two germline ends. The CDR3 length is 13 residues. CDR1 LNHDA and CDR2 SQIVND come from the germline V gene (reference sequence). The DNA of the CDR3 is TGTGCCAGTGCCGACAGGCTGAACACTGAAGCTTTCTTT. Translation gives CASADRLNTEAFF.

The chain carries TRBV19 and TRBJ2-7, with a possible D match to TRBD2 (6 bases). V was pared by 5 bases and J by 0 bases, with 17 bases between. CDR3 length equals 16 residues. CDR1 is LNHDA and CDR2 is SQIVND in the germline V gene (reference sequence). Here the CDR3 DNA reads TGTGCCAGTAGTCCAGCCGGGGGACTTAGCTCCTACGAGCAGTACTTC. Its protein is CASSPAGGLSSYEQYF.

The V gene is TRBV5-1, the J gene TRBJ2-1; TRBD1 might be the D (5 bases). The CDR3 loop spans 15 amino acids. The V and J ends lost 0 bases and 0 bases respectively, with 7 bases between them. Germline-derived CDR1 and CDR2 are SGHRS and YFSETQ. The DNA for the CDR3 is TGCGCCAGCAGCTTGGGACAGACCTCCTACAATGAGCAGTTCTTC. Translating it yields CASSLGQTSYNEQFF.

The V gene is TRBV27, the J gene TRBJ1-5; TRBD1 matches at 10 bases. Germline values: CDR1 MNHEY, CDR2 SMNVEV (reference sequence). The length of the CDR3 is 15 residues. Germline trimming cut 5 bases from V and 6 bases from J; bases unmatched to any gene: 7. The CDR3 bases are TGTGCCAGCAGTCAGGAGGGACAGGGGCTTCAGCCCCAGCATTTT. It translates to CASSQEGQGLQPQHF.

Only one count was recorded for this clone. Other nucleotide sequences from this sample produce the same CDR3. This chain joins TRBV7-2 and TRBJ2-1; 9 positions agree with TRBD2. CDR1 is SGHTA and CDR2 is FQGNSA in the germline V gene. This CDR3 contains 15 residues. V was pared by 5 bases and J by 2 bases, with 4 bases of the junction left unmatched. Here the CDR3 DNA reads TGTGCCAGCAGCCTCACTAGCGGGCCCTACAATGAGCAGTTCTTC. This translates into CASSLTSGPYNEQFF.

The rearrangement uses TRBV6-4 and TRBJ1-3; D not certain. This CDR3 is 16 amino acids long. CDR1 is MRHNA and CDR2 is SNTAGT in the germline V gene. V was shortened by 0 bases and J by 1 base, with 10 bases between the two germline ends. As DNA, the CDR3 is TGTGCCAGCAGTGACTCTCTTCGGGGTTCTGGAAACACCATATATTTT. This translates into CASSDSLRGSGNTIYF.

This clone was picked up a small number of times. In nucleotides, the CDR3 is TGTGCCAGCTCCCCGGGACTAGCGGGAGGAATCTACGAGCAGTACTTC. It specifies CASSPGLAGGIYEQYF. The chain uses TRBV18 and TRBJ2-7, with TRBD2 identical over 15 bases. V was pared by 6 bases and J by 3 bases, with 6 bases of the junction left unmatched. This CDR3 spans 16 amino acids. The germline CDR1 and CDR2 sequences are KGHSH and LQKENI.

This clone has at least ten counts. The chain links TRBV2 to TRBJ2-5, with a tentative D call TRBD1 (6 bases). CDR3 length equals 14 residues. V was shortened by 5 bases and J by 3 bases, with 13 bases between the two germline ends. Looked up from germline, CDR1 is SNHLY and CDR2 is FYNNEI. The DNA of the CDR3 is TGTGCCAGCAGTCTGACCTGGGACAAAGAGACCCAGTACTTC. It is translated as CASSLTWDKETQYF.

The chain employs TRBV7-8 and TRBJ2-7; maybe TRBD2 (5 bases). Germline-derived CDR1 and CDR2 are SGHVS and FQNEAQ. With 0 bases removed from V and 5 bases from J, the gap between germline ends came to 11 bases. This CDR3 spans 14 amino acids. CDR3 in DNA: TGTGCCAGCAGCTTAGCGACAAGGCGGGACGAGCAGTACTTC. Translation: CASSLATRRDEQYF.

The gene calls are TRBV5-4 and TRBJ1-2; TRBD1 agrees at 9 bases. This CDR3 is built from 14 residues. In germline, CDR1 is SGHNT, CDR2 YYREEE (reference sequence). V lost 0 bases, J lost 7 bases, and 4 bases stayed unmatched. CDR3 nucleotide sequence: TGTGCCAGCAGCTTGGACAGGGGGCCTGGTGGCTACACCTTC. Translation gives CASSLDRGPGGYTF.

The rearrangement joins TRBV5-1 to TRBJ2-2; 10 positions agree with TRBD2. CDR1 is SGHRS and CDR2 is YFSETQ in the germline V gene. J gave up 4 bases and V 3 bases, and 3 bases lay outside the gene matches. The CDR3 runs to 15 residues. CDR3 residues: CASSSSGRGTGELFF. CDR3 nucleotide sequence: TGCGCCAGCAGCTCTAGCGGGAGAGGCACCGGGGAGCTGTTTTTT.

CDR3 sequence (DNA): TGTGCCAGCAGCCAAGCAGGGGCCCAAGAGACCCAGTACTTC. Translating it yields CASSQAGAQETQYF. The J gene is TRBJ2-5, the V gene TRBV4-2; D might be TRBD1 (6 bases). The CDR3 is 14 amino acids. Germline V gene data show CDR1 as LGHNA and CDR2 as YNFKEQ. The ends were cut back, 1 base at V and 1 base at J, with 7 bases in the middle.

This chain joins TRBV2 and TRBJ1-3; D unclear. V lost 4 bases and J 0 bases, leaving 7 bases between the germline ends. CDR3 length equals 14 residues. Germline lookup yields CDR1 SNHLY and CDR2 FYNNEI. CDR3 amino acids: CASSGQFSGNTIYF. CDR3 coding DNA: TGTGCCAGCAGTGGGCAGTTCTCTGGAAACACCATATATTTT.

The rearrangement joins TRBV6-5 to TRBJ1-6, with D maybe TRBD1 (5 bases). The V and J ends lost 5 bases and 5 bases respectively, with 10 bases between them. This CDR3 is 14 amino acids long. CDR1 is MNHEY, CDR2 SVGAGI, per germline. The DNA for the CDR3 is TGTGCCAGCAGTCGGGGGGTAGATAATTCACCCCTCCACTTT. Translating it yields CASSRGVDNSPLHF.

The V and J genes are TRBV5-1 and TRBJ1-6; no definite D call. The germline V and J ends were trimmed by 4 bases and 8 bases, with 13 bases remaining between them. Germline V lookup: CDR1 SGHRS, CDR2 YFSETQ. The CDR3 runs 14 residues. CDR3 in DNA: TGCGCCAGCAGCACCCCGCGGCCAGATTCACCCCTCCACTTT. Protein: CASSTPRPDSPLHF.

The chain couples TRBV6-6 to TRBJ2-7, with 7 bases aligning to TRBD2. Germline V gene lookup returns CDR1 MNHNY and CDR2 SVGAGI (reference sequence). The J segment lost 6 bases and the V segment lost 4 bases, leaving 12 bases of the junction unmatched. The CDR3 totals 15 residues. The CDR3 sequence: CASSSGGSTPREQYF. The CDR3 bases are TGTGCCAGCAGTTCAGGCGGGAGTACCCCCCGCGAGCAGTACTTC.

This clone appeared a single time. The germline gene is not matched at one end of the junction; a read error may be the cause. The CDR3 DNA sequence: TGTGCCAGCAGCAAAGGGGGCGGCTCCTACGAGCAGTACTTT. Translating it yields CASSKGGGSYEQYF. The chain joins TRBV7-2 to TRBJ2-7; 7 bases are shared with TRBD1. CDR3 size: 14 residues. The germline V gene has CDR1 SGHTA and CDR2 FQGNSA.

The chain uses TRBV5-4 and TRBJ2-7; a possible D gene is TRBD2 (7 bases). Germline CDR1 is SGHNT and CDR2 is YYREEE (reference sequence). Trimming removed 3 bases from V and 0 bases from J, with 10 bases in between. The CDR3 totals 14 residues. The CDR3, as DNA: TGTGCCAGCAGCTGGGGGGGCTTCTCCTACGAGCAGTACTTC. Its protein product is CASSWGGFSYEQYF.

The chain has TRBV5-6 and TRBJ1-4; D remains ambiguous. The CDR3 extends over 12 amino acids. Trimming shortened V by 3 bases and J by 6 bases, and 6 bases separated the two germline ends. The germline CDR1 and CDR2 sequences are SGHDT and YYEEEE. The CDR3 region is CASSSNYEKLFF. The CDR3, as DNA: TGTGCCAGCAGCTCAAATTATGAAAAACTGTTTTTT.

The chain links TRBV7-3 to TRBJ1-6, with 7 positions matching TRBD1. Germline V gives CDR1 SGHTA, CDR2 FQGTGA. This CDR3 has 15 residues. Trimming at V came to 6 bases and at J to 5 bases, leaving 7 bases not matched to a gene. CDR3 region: CASSLGTAHNSPLHF. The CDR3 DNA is TGTGCCAGCAGTTTGGGGACAGCTCATAATTCACCCCTCCACTTT. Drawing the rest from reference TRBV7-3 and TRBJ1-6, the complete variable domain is GAGVSQTPSNKVTEKGKYVELRCDPISGHTALYWYRQSLGQGPEFLIYFQGTGAADDSGLPNDRFFAVRPEGSVSTLKIQRTERGDSAVYLCASSLGTAHNSPLHFGNGTRLTVT.